The following is a T cell receptor (beta chain) sequence with its context. Germline V gene data show CDR1 as MNHNY and CDR2 as SVGAGI (reference sequence). V lost 8 bases and J lost 6, with 7 bases in between. The CDR3 totals 10 residues. The data were taken from a study of blood T cell repertoires in COVID-19. Some clones are missing from TCRdb's copy, which holds only in-frame ones; the method was immunoSEQ multiplex PCR. The sample has tens of thousands of clones; around three quarters are singletons. This TCR came from a man aged 45-60 years with active or convalescent COVID-19. The rearrangement joins TRBV6-6 to TRBJ2-5; a possible D gene is TRBD1 (5 bases). Sequencing was performed on peripheral blood. For the CDR3, the DNA is TGTGCCAGCGGGGCGAAGACCCAGTACTTC. This translates into CASGAKTQYF.